A single sample gave rise to the 18 T cell receptor beta chains below, sequenced in a study of graft-versus-host responses after intestinal transplantation. The assay was immunoSEQ multiplex PCR, and TCRdb's table has in-frame clones only and misses some. The table has about 25,000 clones, around 94% seen once; the top ten hold 0.8% to 0.85%. This material consisted of PBMCs, taken approximately 32 days after intestinal transplant. The receptors here all came from a human patient who received an intestinal transplant, so some T cells may come from the graft donor.

J is TRBJ1-1 and V is TRBV6-5, with no clear D. Looked up from germline, CDR1 is MNHEY and CDR2 is SVGAGI. The CDR3 is made up of 14 amino acids. Trimming removed 0 bases at V and 1 base at J, with 6 bases between. The CDR3 region has the DNA TGTGCCAGCAGTTACTCATCGAGGAACACTGAAGCTTTCTTT. Translated: CASSYSSRNTEAFF.

The chain is built from TRBV2 and TRBJ2-7; 9 bases map to TRBD2. CDR3 length: 12 amino acids. V shed 10 bases, J shed 4 bases, and the junction held 5 bases outside the gene matches. CDR1 and CDR2 (germline): SNHLY, FYNNEI. For the CDR3, the DNA is TGTGCCATCAGCGGGGGGTTTTACGAGCAGTACTTC. It encodes CAISGGFYEQYF.

The rearrangement uses TRBV5-1 and TRBJ1-1; TRBD1 aligns across 11 bases. The J segment lost 4 bases and the V segment lost 2 bases, leaving 7 bases of the junction unmatched. Germline V gene sequence: CDR1 SGHRS, CDR2 YFSETQ. CDR3 length: 16 amino acids. CDR3 sequence: CASSFGQGAVGTEAFF. CDR3 nucleotides: TGCGCCAGCAGCTTCGGACAGGGGGCAGTGGGCACTGAAGCTTTCTTT.

The V call is TRBV14, the J call TRBJ2-7; D remains unclear. Germline V gene lookup returns CDR1 SGHDN and CDR2 FVKESK. The V end lost 0 bases, the J end lost 1 base, and 13 bases lay between the germline ends. The CDR3 runs 16 residues. DNA for the CDR3: TGTGCCAGCAGCCAAGATTCGGCCCTATCTTCCTACGAGCAGTACTTC. Translation gives CASSQDSALSSYEQYF.

This clone appeared a single time. V gene TRBV29-1 combines with J gene TRBJ2-1; 9 bases match TRBD2. There are 14 residues in the CDR3. V was pared by 3 bases and J by 4 bases, with 4 bases of the junction left unmatched. Germline lookup yields CDR1 SQVTM and CDR2 ANQGSEA. The CDR3 sequence is CSVDGLATYNEQFF. Here the CDR3 DNA reads TGCAGCGTTGACGGACTAGCGACTTACAATGAGCAGTTCTTC.

The J gene is TRBJ2-7, the V gene TRBV15; 9 bases map to TRBD2. Germline trimming cut 0 bases from V and 5 bases from J; bases unmatched to any gene: 5. The CDR3 loop spans 15 amino acids. Germline V gene data show CDR1 as LNHNV and CDR2 as YYDKDF (reference sequence). CDR3 region: CATSREWIAGDEQYF. Written as DNA, the CDR3 is TGTGCCACCAGCAGAGAGTGGATAGCGGGAGACGAGCAGTACTTC.

Points on this clone: The same CDR3 can be traced to other DNA sequences in this sample. The V and J genes are TRBV30 and TRBJ1-1; D is unclear. Germline V gene data show CDR1 as GTSNPN and CDR2 as SVGIG (reference sequence). Trimming shortened V by 1 base and J by 4 bases, and 13 bases separated the two germline ends. The CDR3 totals 14 residues. The CDR3 loop is CAWSARGGATEAFF. The CDR3 DNA follows: TGTGCCTGGAGTGCCCGGGGAGGCGCCACTGAAGCTTTCTTT.

The chain recombines TRBV6-5 with TRBJ2-5; D possibly corresponds to TRBD2 (6 bases). V lost 0 bases to trimming and J lost 1 base, with 9 bases between them. The V gene's germline CDR1 is MNHEY and CDR2 SVGAGI. The CDR3 covers 15 residues. CDR3 in amino acids: CASSYSEGSQETQYF. CDR3 nucleotide sequence: TGTGCCAGCAGTTACTCGGAGGGGAGCCAAGAGACCCAGTACTTC.

V and J are TRBV29-1 and TRBJ2-7, with a weak D call TRBD1 (6 bases). With 3 bases removed from V and 4 bases from J, the gap between germline ends came to 13 bases. The CDR3 loop spans 13 amino acids. Germline V gene data show CDR1 as SQVTM and CDR2 as ANQGSEA. The CDR3 DNA reads TGCAGCGTTGATGTTGGGACATCTTACGAGCAGTACTTC. This encodes CSVDVGTSYEQYF.

This clone was picked up a small number of times. This rearrangement joins TRBV4-1 to TRBJ2-3; 8 nucleotides line up with TRBD2. Looked up from germline, CDR1 is MGHRA and CDR2 is YSYEKL. CDR3 size: 16 residues. V shed 3 bases, J shed 0 bases, and the junction held 5 bases outside the gene matches. This chain's CDR3 is CASSQYSGGSTDTQYF. CDR3 nucleotide sequence: TGCGCCAGCAGCCAGTACTCGGGGGGGAGCACAGATACGCAGTATTTT.

The V and J genes are TRBV6-5 and TRBJ2-7; D assignment may be TRBD1 or TRBD2 (6 bases each). Germline lookup yields CDR1 MNHEY and CDR2 SVGAGI. There are 13 residues in the CDR3. The V and J ends lost 3 bases and 7 bases respectively, with 13 bases between them. The CDR3 coding sequence is TGTGCCAGCAGTTATCGACAGGCGGGAGAGCAGTACTTC. Translation: CASSYRQAGEQYF.

The J gene is TRBJ2-7, the V gene TRBV2, with 8 bases matching TRBD1. V was pared by 10 bases and J by 3 bases, with 8 bases of the junction left unmatched. Germline CDR1 is SNHLY and CDR2 is FYNNEI. The length of the CDR3 is 13 residues. This CDR3 is CAISGGPGYEQYF. The CDR3 DNA reads TGTGCCATATCAGGGGGCCCCGGCTACGAGCAGTACTTC. Drawing the rest from reference TRBV2 and TRBJ2-7, the complete variable domain is EPEVTQTPSHQVTQMGQEVILRCVPISNHLYFYWYRQILGQKVEFLVSFYNNEISEKSEIFDDQFSVERPDGSNFTLKIRSTKLEDSAMYFCAISGGPGYEQYFGPGTRLTVT.

This clone has only one observation. The chain couples TRBV7-9 to TRBJ2-3; no clear D gene. This CDR3 has 14 residues. V gave up 6 bases and J gave up 5 bases, with 15 bases separating them. The germline CDR1 and CDR2 sequences are SEHNR and FQNEAQ (reference sequence). CDR3 loop: CASSLTPPQDTQYF. The CDR3 region has the DNA TGTGCCAGCAGTCTTACCCCTCCCCAAGATACGCAGTATTTT. Full variable domain (remainder filled in from reference TRBV7-9 and TRBJ2-3): DTGVSQNPRHKITKRGQNVTFRCDPISEHNRLYWYRQTLGQGPEFLTYFQNEAQLEKSRLLSDRFSAERPKGSFSTLEIQRTEQGDSAMYLCASSLTPPQDTQYFGPGTRLTVL.

The chain employs TRBV5-1 and TRBJ2-7; D remains unclear. Per germline, CDR1 SGHRS and CDR2 YFSETQ. The CDR3 covers 14 residues. V dropped 0 bases and J dropped 1 base, with 8 bases sitting between them. This CDR3 is CASSLAVGSYEQYF. The DNA for the CDR3 is TGCGCCAGCAGCTTGGCCGTGGGGTCCTACGAGCAGTACTTC. The full variable domain, completed using reference TRBV5-1 and TRBJ2-7, is KAGVTQTPRYLIKTRGQQVTLSCSPISGHRSVSWYQQTPGQGLQFLFEYFSETQRNKGNFPGRFSGRQFSNSRSEMNVSTLELGDSALYLCASSLAVGSYEQYFGPGTRLTVT.

V gene TRBV7-3 combines with J gene TRBJ1-2, with unresolved D. There are 13 residues in the CDR3. V was trimmed by 2 bases and J by 0 bases, leaving 4 bases between them. The V gene's germline CDR1 is SGHTA and CDR2 FQGTGA. DNA of the CDR3: TGTGCCAGCAGCTTAGGGCCTAACTATGGCTACACCTTC. This codes for CASSLGPNYGYTF. Complete variable domain (other parts from reference TRBV7-3 and TRBJ1-2): GAGVSQTPSNKVTEKGKYVELRCDPISGHTALYWYRQSLGQGPEFLIYFQGTGAADDSGLPNDRFFAVRPEGSVSTLKIQRTERGDSAVYLCASSLGPNYGYTFGSGTRLTVV.

The chain recombines TRBV30 with TRBJ2-6, with a weak D call TRBD1 (5 bases). Germline loops: CDR1 GTSNPN, CDR2 SVGIG (reference sequence). The CDR3 length is 14 residues. With 4 bases removed from V and 4 bases from J, the gap between germline ends came to 11 bases. CDR3 loop: CAWNQGSGANVLTF. CDR3 bases: TGTGCCTGGAATCAGGGATCAGGGGCCAACGTCCTGACTTTC.

The chain is built from TRBV2 and TRBJ2-3; possibly TRBD1 for D (5 bases). The CDR3 length is 14 residues. In germline, CDR1 is SNHLY, CDR2 FYNNEI. Trimming stripped 7 bases from V and 2 bases from J, with 13 bases between. CDR3 sequence (DNA): TGTGCCAGCACAGTGGCAGGGAACACAGATACGCAGTATTTT. Translating it yields CASTVAGNTDTQYF.

The chain recombines TRBV10-1 with TRBJ2-1; 8 bases fit TRBD1. Germline V gives CDR1 WNHNN, CDR2 SYGVQD (reference sequence). The trim removed 6 bases at V and 5 bases at J, leaving 12 bases unmatched. The CDR3 contains 16 residues. In DNA, the CDR3 is TGCGCCAGCAGAGACAGGGGCGCCCGTCACGACAATGAGCAGTTCTTC. It specifies CASRDRGARHDNEQFF.